This T cell receptor beta chain was observed in a study of cytomegalovirus exposure and HLA in healthy donors. In the PCR, 60 Vbeta and 13 Jbeta primers were used. The protocol was immunoSEQ multiplex PCR, while the TCRdb copy is restricted to in-frame clones and leaves out a portion. The data show about 81,000 clones, 80% to 90% seen once. This CDR3 comprises 14 residues. Germline V gene lookup returns CDR1 MNHEY and CDR2 SMNVEV (reference sequence). The ends were cut back, 5 bases at V and 3 bases at J, with 12 bases in the middle. Sequenced material: PBMCs. This sequence originates from a man aged 18 to 30 in good health and CMV-seronegative. V usage is TRBV27 and J usage is TRBJ2-3; no definite D call. The CDR3 nucleotides read TGTGCCAGCAGTCCCCGGGTGGATACAGATACGCAGTATTTT. Translated: CASSPRVDTDTQYF.